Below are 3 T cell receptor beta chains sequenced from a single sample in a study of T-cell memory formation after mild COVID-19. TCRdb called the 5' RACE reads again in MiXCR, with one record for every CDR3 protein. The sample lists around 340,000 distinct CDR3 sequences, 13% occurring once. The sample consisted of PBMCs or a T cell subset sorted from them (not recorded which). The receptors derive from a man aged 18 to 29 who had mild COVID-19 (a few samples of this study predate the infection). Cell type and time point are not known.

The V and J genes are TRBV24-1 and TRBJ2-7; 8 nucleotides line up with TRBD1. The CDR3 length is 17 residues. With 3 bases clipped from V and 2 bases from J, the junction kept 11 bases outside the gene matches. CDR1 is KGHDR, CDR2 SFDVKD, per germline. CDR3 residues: CATSDLDLRDRTYEQYF. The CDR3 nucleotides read TGTGCCACCAGTGATCTAGATCTCCGGGACAGGACCTACGAGCAGTACTTC.

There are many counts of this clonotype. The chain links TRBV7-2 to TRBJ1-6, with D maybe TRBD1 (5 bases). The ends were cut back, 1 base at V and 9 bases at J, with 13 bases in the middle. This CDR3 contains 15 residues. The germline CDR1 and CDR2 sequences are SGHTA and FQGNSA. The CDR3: CASSLGSGTTSPLHF. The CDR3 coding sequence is TGTGCCAGCAGCTTAGGCTCCGGGACTACTTCACCCCTCCACTTT. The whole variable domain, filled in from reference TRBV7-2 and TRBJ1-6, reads GAGVSQSPSNKVTEKGKDVELRCDPISGHTALYWYRQSLGQGLEFLIYFQGNSAPDKSGLPSDRFSAERTGGSVSTLTIQRTQQEDSAVYLCASSLGSGTTSPLHFGNGTRLTVT.

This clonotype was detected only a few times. CDR3 loop: CASSNWGGADYGYTF. Written as DNA, the CDR3 is TGTGCCAGCAGCAACTGGGGGGGCGCAGACTATGGCTACACCTTC. The chain carries TRBV3-1 and TRBJ1-2; TRBD1 is a possible D gene (6 bases). V was clipped by 5 bases and J by 3 bases, with 16 bases between them. CDR1 is LGHDT and CDR2 is YNNKEL in the germline V gene (reference sequence). This CDR3 region has 15 residues.